This T cell receptor (beta chain) came from a study of post-analysis software for immune sequencing data. Whole-study findings and limits: Co-batched samples clustered tightly together by F measure.

TCR beta cDNA libraries included unique molecular identifiers. Using its own MiXCR run on the PCR reads, TCRdb lists one record per CDR3 protein. The top ten clones hold around 1.7% of a sample with about 560,000 distinct CDR3 sequences, roughly 45% of them seen once. This clonotype was counted between two and nine times. Antigen: not known. This sequence was found in a girl aged 5-17 years with multiple sclerosis. Specimen: blood.

The CDR3 region is CAISEGQSYGYTF. The CDR3 DNA reads TGTGCCATCAGTGAGGGGCAGAGCTATGGCTACACCTTC. The genes are TRBV10-3 and TRBJ1-2; no reliable D call. Germline CDR1 ENHRY, CDR2 SYGVKD. The CDR3 is made up of 13 amino acids. Trimming pared 2 bases from V and 4 bases from J, leaving 8 bases between.